This is a list of T cell receptor beta chains from one sample in a study of T-cell memory formation after mild COVID-19. TCRdb itself ran the 5' RACE reads through MiXCR, one entry per CDR3 protein. The table records under 200,000 distinct CDR3 sequences, 31% of them present only once. Specimen: PBMCs or a T cell subset sorted from them (not recorded which). Receptors originate from an adult woman who had mild COVID-19 (a few samples of this study predate the infection). Cell type and time point are not known. Each CDR3 is given with its conserved first and last residue. D genes are given only for firm matches. The size field is filled for only some rows; it gives once, few, many or a size class.

DNA: TGTGCCAGCAGCTACTACAGGGGTGGACAAGAGACCCAGTACTTC
CDR3: CASSYYRGGQETQYF
size: few
J: TRBJ2-5
V: TRBV7-2
D: TRBD1

DNA: TGCGCCAGCGGGGGAGGTGGCTCCTACGAGCAGTACTTC
CDR3: CASGGGGSYEQYF
size: few
J: TRBJ2-7
V: TRBV10-2
D: .

DNA: TGTGCCAGCAGGGAGACAGGGGGCAATGGCTACACCTTC
CDR3: CASRETGGNGYTF
size: few
J: TRBJ1-2
V: TRBV25-1
D: TRBD1

DNA: TGTGCCAGCAGCCCGGAGGGTAGCGGGATCGGTGGCGGGGAGCTGTTTTTT
CDR3: CASSPEGSGIGGGELFF
size: .
J: TRBJ2-2
V: TRBV4-2
D: TRBD2

DNA: TGTGCCAGCAGTTTATCGCCAGACAGGGCCGGGGAGCTGTTTTTT
CDR3: CASSLSPDRAGELFF
size: .
J: TRBJ2-2
V: TRBV27
D: TRBD1

DNA: TGCGCCAGCAGCTTGGATCCAGATACGCAGTATTTT
CDR3: CASSLDPDTQYF
size: .
J: TRBJ2-3
V: TRBV5-1
D: .

DNA: TGCGCCAGCACACAGAATGGACTCCCCGGTGTGGAGACCCAGTACTTC
CDR3: CASTQNGLPGVETQYF
size: few
J: TRBJ2-5
V: TRBV4-1
D: .

DNA: TGTGCCAGCAGCCCTAGCGGGGGGAACAATGAGCAGTTCTTC
CDR3: CASSPSGGNNEQFF
size: few
J: TRBJ2-1
V: TRBV4-2
D: TRBD2

DNA: TGCAGCGTACTCGAAGGCGGGGGTGGCTACACCTTC
CDR3: CSVLEGGGGYTF
size: .
J: TRBJ1-2
V: TRBV29-1
D: .

DNA: TGCGCCAGCAGCCCGGCTAGCCCAGATACGAAGTATTTT
CDR3: CASSPASPDTKYF
size: .
J: TRBJ2-3
V: TRBV5-1
D: .

DNA: TGCAGTGCGATTCGGGACATAGCTAACTATGGCTACACCTTC
CDR3: CSAIRDIANYGYTF
size: .
J: TRBJ1-2
V: TRBV20-1
D: .

DNA: TGCAGTGCTAGAGATCGGACGGGAGCCCCAGATACGCAGTATTTT
CDR3: CSARDRTGAPDTQYF
size: .
J: TRBJ2-3
V: TRBV20-1
D: .

DNA: TGTGCCAGCAGCCCCCGACTAGCGGGGAGAGCAGATACGCAGTATTTT
CDR3: CASSPRLAGRADTQYF
size: .
J: TRBJ2-3
V: TRBV11-2
D: TRBD2

DNA: TGTGCCAGCAGCTCGTACCGTGACCCCAAAAACATTCAGTACTTC
CDR3: CASSSYRDPKNIQYF
size: .
J: TRBJ2-4
V: TRBV7-9
D: .

DNA: TGTGCCAGCAGTTTAGCGGCCGAGCAGTTATTC
CDR3: CASSLAAEQLF
size: .
J: TRBJ2-1
V: TRBV12-3/TRBV12-4
D: .

DNA: TGTGCCAGCAGTTTGGGGCCTTCTGGGGCCAACGTCCTGACTTTC
CDR3: CASSLGPSGANVLTF
size: .
J: TRBJ2-6
V: TRBV12-3/TRBV12-4
D: .

DNA: TGTGCCAGCAGTCGGGACAGCCATCAAGCGGGGGCCAACGTCCTGACTTTC
CDR3: CASSRDSHQAGANVLTF
size: .
J: TRBJ2-6
V: TRBV12-3/TRBV12-4
D: TRBD1